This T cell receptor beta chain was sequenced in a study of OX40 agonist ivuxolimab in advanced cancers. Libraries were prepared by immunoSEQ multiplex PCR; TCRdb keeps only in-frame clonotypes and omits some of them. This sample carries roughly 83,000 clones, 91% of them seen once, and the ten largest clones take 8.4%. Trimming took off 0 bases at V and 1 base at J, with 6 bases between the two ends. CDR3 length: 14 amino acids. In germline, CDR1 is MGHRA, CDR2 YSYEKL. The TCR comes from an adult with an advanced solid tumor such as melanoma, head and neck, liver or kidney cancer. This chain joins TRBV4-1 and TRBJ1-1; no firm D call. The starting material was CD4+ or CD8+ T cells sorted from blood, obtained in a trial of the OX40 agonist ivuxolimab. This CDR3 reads CASSQEPANTEAFF. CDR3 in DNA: TGCGCCAGCAGCCAAGAGCCAGCGAACACTGAAGCTTTCTTT.